What follows is one T cell receptor beta chain and its context. This sample is drawn from a study of glioma-infiltrating T cells after dendritic cell vaccination. The repertoire was sequenced with immunoSEQ multiplex PCR; TCRdb's copy has only in-frame clones and lacks some. The data show approximately 82,000 clones, 85% to 90% seen once. This CDR3 spans 12 amino acids. The ends were cut back, 9 bases at V and 0 bases at J, with 9 bases in the middle. The V gene's germline CDR1 is LNHDA and CDR2 SQIVND (reference sequence). V and J are TRBV19 and TRBJ2-7; D may be TRBD2 (6 bases). Specimen: blood, collected before dendritic cell vaccination. This clonotype was sampled from a human donor with glioblastoma. The CDR3 DNA is TGTGCCAGCACGGGGGACTCCTACGAGCAGTACTTC. As protein: CASTGDSYEQYF. The whole variable domain, filled in from reference TRBV19 and TRBJ2-7, reads DGGITQSPKYLFRKEGQNVTLSCEQNLNHDAMYWYRQDPGQGLRLIYYSQIVNDFQKGDIAEGYSVSREKKESFPLTVTSAQKNPTAFYLCASTGDSYEQYFGPGTRLTVT.